Listed here are 16 T cell receptor beta chains from one sample, sequenced in a study of shared clonotypes between healthy human individuals. Using immunoSEQ multiplex PCR, the repertoire was profiled, and TCRdb retains in-frame clones only, with some absent. The top ten hold 0.7% to 0.95% of the sample, which has 850,000 to 1,100,000 clones, 77% seen once. The source material was memory CD4+ T cells from PBMCs. Documented subset: CD45RA-negative fraction. The receptors come from a man aged 18 to 29 in good health. Some clones in this sample may be carry-over from other donors' samples.

The gene calls are TRBV9 and TRBJ1-2, with a weak D call TRBD1 (5 bases). The germline V gene has CDR1 SGDLS and CDR2 YYNGEE. V lost 0 bases and J 0 bases, leaving 12 bases between the germline ends. CDR3 length equals 16 residues. CDR3 sequence (DNA): TGTGCCAGCAGCGTAGGGAAGGGGACCACTAACTATGGCTACACCTTC. It specifies CASSVGKGTTNYGYTF.

V and J are TRBV10-3 and TRBJ2-5, with TRBD1 identical over 9 bases. J gave up 4 bases and V 6 bases, and 6 bases lay outside the gene matches. CDR3 length: 14 residues. CDR1 is ENHRY, CDR2 SYGVKD, per germline. For the CDR3, the DNA is TGTGCCATCAGCCGACAGGGGGTTTTAGAGACCCAGTACTTC. Translating it yields CAISRQGVLETQYF.

In this sample, this clone turned up a few times. This chain links TRBV5-1 with TRBJ2-5; either TRBD1 or TRBD2 may supply D (5 bases each). Trimming removed 3 bases at V and 5 bases at J, with 14 bases between. Germline loops: CDR1 SGHRS, CDR2 YFSETQ. This CDR3 is built from 14 residues. CDR3 sequence (DNA): TGCGCCAGCAGCTCCACACGAGGGGTGGAGACCCAGTACTTC. It codes for CASSSTRGVETQYF. The full variable domain, completed using reference TRBV5-1 and TRBJ2-5, is KAGVTQTPRYLIKTRGQQVTLSCSPISGHRSVSWYQQTPGQGLQFLFEYFSETQRNKGNFPGRFSGRQFSNSRSEMNVSTLELGDSALYLCASSSTRGVETQYFGPGTRLLVL.

A word on this clone: This may come from a read error, since a much larger clone is one base off. Within the sample, other DNA sequences also encode this same CDR3. The chain has TRBV5-1 and TRBJ2-1, with TRBD2 matching 11 bases. Germline CDR1 reads SGHRS; CDR2 reads YFSETQ. The V gene end was trimmed by 3 bases and the J gene end by 6 bases; junction bases not matched to a gene: 2. This CDR3 is built from 14 residues. CDR3 in amino acids: CASSSGLAVNEQFF. The CDR3 DNA follows: TGCGCCAGCAGCTCGGGACTAGCGGTCAATGAGCAGTTCTTC. Looking up the rest from reference TRBV5-1 and TRBJ2-1 gives the full variable domain: KAGVTQTPRYLIKTRGQQVTLSCSPISGHRSVSWYQQTPGQGLQFLFEYFSETQRNKGNFPGRFSGRQFSNSRSEMNVSTLELGDSALYLCASSSGLAVNEQFFGPGTRLTVL.

The chain couples TRBV7-3 to TRBJ2-3; no definite D call. The CDR3 is 14 residues long. The germline CDR1 and CDR2 sequences are SGHTA and FQGTGA. V dropped 2 bases and J dropped 3 bases, with 9 bases sitting between them. CDR3 nucleotides: TGTGCCAGCAGCTTAGGAGCGTTGACAGATACGCAGTATTTT. Protein: CASSLGALTDTQYF.

For this clone: The same CDR3 also results from other DNA sequences found in this sample. The rearrangement links TRBV28 to TRBJ2-7, with 10 positions matching TRBD2. This CDR3 has 14 residues. After removal of 6 bases from V and 0 bases from J, the junction contained 2 bases not matched to a gene. In germline, CDR1 is MDHEN, CDR2 SYDVKM. The CDR3 loop reads CASSRTSGSYEQYF. CDR3 nucleotide sequence: TGTGCCAGCAGCCGGACTAGCGGCTCCTACGAGCAGTACTTC.

Here the CDR3 DNA reads TGTGCCAGCAGTACGGGGATCGACGGCTTGGGAAACATTCAGTACTTC. It encodes CASSTGIDGLGNIQYF. The chain has TRBV28 and TRBJ2-4; possibly TRBD2 for D (5 bases). V lost 5 bases and J lost 6, with 20 bases in between. The CDR3 contains 16 residues. Germline values: CDR1 MDHEN, CDR2 SYDVKM.

The chain recombines TRBV19 with TRBJ1-1; 7 bases are a match to TRBD1. The CDR3 has 13 residues. V lost 5 bases to trimming and J lost 5 bases; unmatched junction nucleotides: 5. Germline V lookup: CDR1 LNHDA, CDR2 SQIVND (reference sequence). CDR3 amino acids: CASSSQTGTEAFF. The CDR3 DNA sequence: TGTGCCAGTAGTTCCCAGACAGGGACTGAAGCTTTCTTT.

The V call is TRBV5-1, the J call TRBJ2-3; TRBD2 matches at 10 bases. The germline V gene has CDR1 SGHRS and CDR2 YFSETQ. J was trimmed by 4 bases and V by 6 bases; bases with no gene match: 8. The CDR3 spans 15 residues. The CDR3 is CASTFGAGGADTQYF. CDR3 DNA sequence: TGCGCCAGCACCTTTGGAGCGGGAGGGGCAGATACGCAGTATTTT.

V is TRBV28 and J is TRBJ1-2; D perhaps matches TRBD1 (5 bases). V dropped 5 bases and J dropped 5 bases, with 15 bases sitting between them. The germline V gene has CDR1 MDHEN and CDR2 SYDVKM. The length of the CDR3 is 14 residues. The CDR3: CASSRTGQFYGYTF. The CDR3 bases are TGTGCCAGCAGTAGGACGGGGCAGTTTTATGGCTACACCTTC.

This clone has only one observation. The chain employs TRBV9 and TRBJ2-1; TRBD1 matches at 9 bases. The CDR3 loop spans 15 amino acids. Germline V CDR1 and CDR2: SGDLS, YYNGEE. V was clipped by 6 bases and J by 3 bases; unmatched bases: 7. The CDR3 spells CASNPQGAVYNEQFF. The DNA for the CDR3 is TGTGCCAGCAACCCACAGGGGGCGGTCTACAATGAGCAGTTCTTC.

With respect to this clone: Additional DNA sequences in this sample encode the identical CDR3. This sequence joins TRBV18 and TRBJ1-2, with 8 bases aligning to TRBD1. Germline V lookup: CDR1 KGHSH, CDR2 LQKENI. This CDR3 is 14 amino acids long. Unmatched junction bases numbered 2, after V lost 2 bases and J lost 3 bases. CDR3 coding DNA: TGTGCCAGCTCACCATCGACAGGGGACTATGGCTACACCTTC. Translated, it gives CASSPSTGDYGYTF.

The chain employs TRBV29-1 and TRBJ1-1, with a tentative D call TRBD1 (5 bases). The CDR3 covers 13 residues. V lost 6 bases to trimming and J lost 3 bases, with 14 bases between them. The germline V gene encodes CDR1 SQVTM and CDR2 ANQGSEA. CDR3 residues: CSVWGLPDTEAFF. CDR3 nucleotides: TGCAGCGTCTGGGGACTCCCCGACACTGAAGCTTTCTTT.

Many counts were recorded for this clone. V gene TRBV28 combines with J gene TRBJ1-2; TRBD1 might be the D (5 bases). This CDR3 has 15 residues. V lost 6 bases and J lost 5, with 19 bases in between. Germline V CDR1 and CDR2: MDHEN, SYDVKM. The CDR3: CASRGKGPWGYGYTF. The CDR3 DNA reads TGTGCCAGCAGGGGAAAGGGTCCCTGGGGGTATGGCTACACCTTC.

The J gene is TRBJ2-7, the V gene TRBV2; D not certain. The V and J ends lost 8 bases and 4 bases respectively, with 15 bases between them. CDR1 and CDR2 from the germline V gene are SNHLY and FYNNEI. The CDR3 totals 13 residues. The CDR3 DNA is TGTGCCAGCGGTCGTCAGTTCGGGTACGAGCAGTACTTC. This sequence encodes CASGRQFGYEQYF.

The chain is built from TRBV4-1 and TRBJ1-2; 8 bases fit TRBD1. V gave up 6 bases and J gave up 8 bases; unmatched junction bases: 11. There are 14 residues in the CDR3. Looked up from germline, CDR1 is MGHRA and CDR2 is YSYEKL. The CDR3 bases are TGCGCCAGCAGGTCCGGGACAGGTCGCATGGGCTACACCTTC. Its protein is CASRSGTGRMGYTF.